This T cell receptor (beta chain) was profiled in a study of Ad26.COV2.S vaccination and SARS-CoV-2 variants. As regards this clone: As yet, its antigen is unknown. Other DNA sequences in this specimen translate into the identical CDR3.

Treatment of the sample: about 20 received Ad26.COV2.S at low or high dose, single or two shots; roughly 5 received placebo; per-sample allocation not given. At day 63 after the first vaccine or placebo injection, samples were drawn. An adult of 18-55 years in Boston served as donor. Germline V gene lookup returns CDR1 SGHRS and CDR2 YFSETQ. The CDR3 is 16 residues long. Trimming at V came to 4 bases and at J to 2 bases, leaving 2 bases not matched to a gene. Study-wide points: People who got the vaccine had more spike-specific TCR breadth than people who got placebo. Assessments of TCR breadth and depth may have underestimated the total T cell responses. There was reportedly substantial breadth in spike-specific CD8+ and CD4+ T cell responses after vaccination.

Libraries were prepared by immunoSEQ multiplex PCR; TCRdb keeps only in-frame clonotypes and omits some of them. Of about 350,000 clones listed, 75% to 90% are singletons. Sample: peripheral blood, taken in a trial of Ad26.COV2.S vaccine versus placebo. The chain carries TRBV5-1 and TRBJ2-6; 11 nucleotides align to TRBD1. This sequence was found in a person between 18 and 65 years old who received the Ad26.COV2.S COVID-19 vaccine or a placebo. The CDR3 is CASSTGQGAGANVLTF. The CDR3 DNA reads as TGCGCCAGCAGCACGGGACAGGGGGCTGGGGCCAACGTCCTGACTTTC.